The clone carrying this TCR beta chain was recorded at least ten times. This entry is derived from a study of molecular identifiers for immune sequencing clone quantification. Turning to the study itself: Naive CD8 RNA (around 20,000 or 99,000 cells) was divided into five aliquots, with four sequenced.

One entry per CDR3 protein results from TCRdb running MiXCR on the PCR reads. The sample holds 600,000 to 650,000 distinct CDR3 sequences, about 20% seen once. Preparation of naive CD8 libraries involved roughly 19,000 to 1,100,000 sorted cells and 10%, 30% or 50% RNA. Naive CD8 T cells underwent sorting with the CD8+CD4-CCR7+CD45RA+ definition. Sequenced sample: naive CD8+ T cells from blood, with Jurkat cell RNA spiked in. Subset defined: FACS-sorted CD8+CD4-CCR7+CD45RA+ naive T cells. This TCR derives from a human donor in good health. Some libraries in this study had Jurkat cell RNA spiked in.

The CDR3 protein is CASGDRPGELFF. The CDR3 region has the DNA TGTGCCAGCGGGGACAGGCCCGGGGAGCTGTTTTTT. This sequence joins TRBV7-9 and TRBJ2-2, with TRBD1 matching 8 bases. CDR1 and CDR2 from the germline V gene are SEHNR and FQNEAQ (reference sequence). Unmatched junction bases numbered 2, after V lost 8 bases and J lost 6 bases. The CDR3 has 12 residues.